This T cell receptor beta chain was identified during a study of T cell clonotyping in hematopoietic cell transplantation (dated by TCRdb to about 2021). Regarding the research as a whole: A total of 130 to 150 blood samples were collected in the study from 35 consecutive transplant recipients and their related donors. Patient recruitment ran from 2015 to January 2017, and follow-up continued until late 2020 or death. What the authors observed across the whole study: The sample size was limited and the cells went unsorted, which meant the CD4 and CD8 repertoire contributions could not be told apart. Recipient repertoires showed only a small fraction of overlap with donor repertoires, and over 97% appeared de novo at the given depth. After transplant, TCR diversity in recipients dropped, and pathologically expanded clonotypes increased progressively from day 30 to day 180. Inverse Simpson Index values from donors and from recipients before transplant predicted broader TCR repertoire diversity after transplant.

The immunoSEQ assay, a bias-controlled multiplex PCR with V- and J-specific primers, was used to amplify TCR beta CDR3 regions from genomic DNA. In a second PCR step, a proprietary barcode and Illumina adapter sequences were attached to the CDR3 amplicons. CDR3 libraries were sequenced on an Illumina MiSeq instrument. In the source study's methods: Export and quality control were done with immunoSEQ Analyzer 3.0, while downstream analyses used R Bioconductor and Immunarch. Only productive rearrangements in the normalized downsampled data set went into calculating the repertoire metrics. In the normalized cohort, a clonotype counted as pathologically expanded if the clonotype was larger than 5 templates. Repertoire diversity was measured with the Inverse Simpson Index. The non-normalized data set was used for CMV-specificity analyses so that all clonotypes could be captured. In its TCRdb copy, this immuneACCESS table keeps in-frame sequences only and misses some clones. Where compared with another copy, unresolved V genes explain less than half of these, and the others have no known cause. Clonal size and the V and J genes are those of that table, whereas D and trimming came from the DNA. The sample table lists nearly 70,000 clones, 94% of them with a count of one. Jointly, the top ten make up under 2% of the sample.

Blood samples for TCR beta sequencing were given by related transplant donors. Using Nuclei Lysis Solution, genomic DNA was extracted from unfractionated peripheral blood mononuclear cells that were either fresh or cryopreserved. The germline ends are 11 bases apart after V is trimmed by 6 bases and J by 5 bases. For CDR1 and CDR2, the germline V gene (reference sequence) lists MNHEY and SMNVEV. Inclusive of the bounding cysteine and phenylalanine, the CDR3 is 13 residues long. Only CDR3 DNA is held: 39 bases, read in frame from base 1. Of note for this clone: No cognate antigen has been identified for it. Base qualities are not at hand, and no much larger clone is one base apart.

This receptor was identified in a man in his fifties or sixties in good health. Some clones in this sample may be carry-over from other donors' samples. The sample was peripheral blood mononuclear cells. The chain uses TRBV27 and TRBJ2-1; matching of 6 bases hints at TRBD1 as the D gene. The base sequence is TGTGCCAGCAGACTACGACAGGACAATGAGCAGTTCTTC. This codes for CASRLRQDNEQFF.